One and the same sample provided the 6 T cell receptor beta chains below, sequenced in a study of blood T cell repertoires in COVID-19. TCRdb keeps only in-frame clones here, not all; method: immunoSEQ multiplex PCR. The table shows 300,000 to 400,000 clones, with about nine tenths occurring only once. The specimen sequenced was PBMCs or T cells enriched from blood (not recorded which). All receptors derive from a man between 60 and 75 years old who had recovered from COVID-19.

This clone showed up just once. The chain has TRBV3-1 (or the pseudogene TRBV3-2) and TRBJ2-1; TRBD2 matches at 14 bases. Germline CDR1 LGHDT, CDR2 YNNKEL (reference sequence). The CDR3 has 18 residues. V trimming: 3 bases; J trimming: 10 bases; junction bases outside the gene matches: 14. CDR3 coding DNA: TGTGCCAGCAGCCATAGACTAGCGGGAGGGCCAGGGGTGAGAGAGCAGTTCTTC. Amino acid sequence: CASSHRLAGGPGVREQFF.

The chain recombines TRBV2 with TRBJ1-1; 7 positions match TRBD1. Trimming removed 7 bases from V and 4 bases from J; junction bases left unmatched: 6. Germline V lookup: CDR1 SNHLY, CDR2 FYNNEI. CDR3 length equals 13 residues. The CDR3 coding sequence is TGTGCCAGCAAAACAGGGGAAAGCACTGAAGCTTTCTTT. Its protein is CASKTGESTEAFF.

This rearrangement joins TRBV28 to TRBJ1-1; 8 bases match TRBD1. The CDR3 sequence is 15 residues long. V was clipped by 6 bases and J by 5 bases; unmatched bases: 11. Germline CDR1 is MDHEN and CDR2 is SYDVKM. Written as DNA, the CDR3 is TGTGCCAGCAGCCCCGCCGACAGGGGCTGGACTGAAGCTTTCTTT. It encodes CASSPADRGWTEAFF.

V is TRBV7-3 and J is TRBJ1-6; 9 positions match TRBD1. This CDR3 has 13 amino acids. Unmatched junction bases numbered 8, after V lost 6 bases and J lost 14 bases. Germline V gene data show CDR1 as SGHTA and CDR2 as FQGTGA. The CDR3 nucleotides are TGTGCCAGCAGTTTAGAACAGGGGGCAGCCCTCCACTTT. It yields the protein CASSLEQGAALHF.

For the CDR3, the DNA is TGTGCCAGTAGTATAACAGGGGGCGGGTTCCCCGAGCAGTACTTC. Translated: CASSITGGGFPEQYF. The chain links TRBV19 to TRBJ2-7; 9 bases are a match to TRBD1. V was clipped by 2 bases and J by 6 bases; unmatched bases: 8. Germline CDR1 and CDR2: LNHDA and SQIVND (reference sequence). The CDR3 loop spans 15 amino acids.

The chain links TRBV18 to TRBJ2-1; TRBD2 might be the D (6 bases). From germline, CDR1 is KGHSH and CDR2 LQKENI. The CDR3 runs to 15 residues. Trimming cost V 3 bases and J 10 bases, with 19 bases left between them. CDR3 sequence (DNA): TGTGCCAGCTCACCGGGGGGTCTTTCCCTGGGGGAGCAGTTCTTC. Translating gives CASSPGGLSLGEQFF. Full variable domain (outside the CDR3, taken from reference TRBV18 and TRBJ2-1): NAGVMQNPRHLVRRRGQEARLRCSPMKGHSHVYWYRQLPEEGLKFMVYLQKENIIDESGMPKERFSAEFPKEGPSILRIQQVVRGDSAAYFCASSPGGLSLGEQFFGPGTRLTVL.